This is a list of T cell receptor beta chains from one sample in a study of human T cells and chemical hapten exposure. One entry per CDR3 protein, called by TCRdb with MiXCR from the RACE reads. The table shows fewer than 500,000 distinct CDR3 sequences, with approximately 5% occurring only once. The sequenced sample was whole blood, obtained in connection with sensitization to the hapten diphenylcyclopropenone (DPC). The source of these receptors is a woman between 50 and 59 years old with alopecia areata. Some clones in this sample may be carry-over from other donors' samples. CDR3s include the opening cysteine and the closing phenylalanine or tryptophan. The order of the fields is clone size, D gene, V gene, J gene, CDR3 protein, CDR3 DNA. A D gene is named only where the DNA matches it firmly. Not every row has a clone size; where given, it reads once, few, many or a size class.

clone_size: many
d_call: TRBD2
v_call: TRBV7-8
j_call: TRBJ2-2
cdr3_aa: CASSHKRHWTGTSVGELFF
cdr3_nt: TGTGCCAGCAGCCACAAACGACACTGGACCGGGACTAGCGTCGGGGAGCTGTTTTTT

clone_size: many
d_call: -
v_call: TRBV3-1
j_call: TRBJ2-1
cdr3_aa: CASSQIPQGGEQFF
cdr3_nt: TGTGCCAGCAGCCAAATTCCCCAAGGGGGTGAGCAGTTCTTC

clone_size: many
d_call: -
v_call: TRBV21-1
j_call: TRBJ2-2
cdr3_aa: CASSKGGGQGDTGELFF
cdr3_nt: TGTGCCAGCAGCAAAGGCGGGGGACAGGGGGACACCGGGGAGCTGTTTTTT

clone_size: few
d_call: -
v_call: TRBV14
j_call: TRBJ2-4
cdr3_aa: CASSQEDIQYF
cdr3_nt: TGTGCCAGCAGCCAAGAAGACATTCAGTACTTC

clone_size: many
d_call: -
v_call: TRBV3-1
j_call: TRBJ1-2
cdr3_aa: CASSQEFYLTVF
cdr3_nt: TGTGCCAGCAGCCAAGAATTCTATTTGACAGTCTTC

clone_size: many
d_call: -
v_call: TRBV11-2
j_call: TRBJ2-7
cdr3_aa: CASSLASYEQYF
cdr3_nt: TGTGCCAGCAGCTTGGCCTCCTACGAGCAGTACTTC

clone_size: few
d_call: -
v_call: TRBV2
j_call: TRBJ1-5
cdr3_aa: CASSETRDQPQHF
cdr3_nt: TGTGCCAGCAGTGAAACCAGGGATCAGCCCCAGCATTTT

clone_size: -
d_call: TRBD1
v_call: TRBV6-1
j_call: TRBJ1-1
cdr3_aa: CASREWLTGAGTEAFF
cdr3_nt: TGTGCCAGCAGAGAATGGCTAACAGGGGCGGGAACTGAAGCTTTCTTT

clone_size: many
d_call: -
v_call: TRBV5-6
j_call: TRBJ2-6
cdr3_aa: CASSLFASGANVLTF
cdr3_nt: TGTGCCAGCAGCTTGTTCGCTTCTGGGGCCAACGTCCTGACTTTC

clone_size: many
d_call: -
v_call: TRBV5-1
j_call: TRBJ1-1
cdr3_aa: CASSLRAGTTLSNTEAFF
cdr3_nt: TGCGCCAGCAGCTTAAGAGCAGGGACCACTTTGTCGAACACTGAAGCTTTCTTT

clone_size: many
d_call: -
v_call: TRBV14
j_call: TRBJ2-7
cdr3_aa: CASSHSRGDYEQYF
cdr3_nt: TGTGCCAGCAGCCACAGCCGGGGCGACTACGAGCAGTACTTC

clone_size: few
d_call: -
v_call: TRBV2
j_call: TRBJ2-1
cdr3_aa: CAVGTFNEQFF
cdr3_nt: TGTGCCGTCGGGACTTTCAATGAGCAGTTCTTC

clone_size: many
d_call: -
v_call: TRBV7-9
j_call: TRBJ1-2
cdr3_aa: CASSALATVYGYTF
cdr3_nt: TGTGCCAGCAGCGCCCTCGCGACAGTCTATGGCTACACCTTC

clone_size: -
d_call: TRBD1
v_call: TRBV7-2
j_call: TRBJ1-1
cdr3_aa: CASSFGTGINTEAFF
cdr3_nt: TGTGCCAGCAGCTTTGGGACAGGGATAAACACTGAAGCTTTCTTT

clone_size: many
d_call: -
v_call: TRBV5-1
j_call: TRBJ1-2
cdr3_aa: CASSPNQGNGYTF
cdr3_nt: TGCGCCAGCAGCCCAAATCAGGGGAATGGCTACACCTTC

clone_size: few
d_call: -
v_call: TRBV28
j_call: TRBJ1-4
cdr3_aa: CASSYIATNEKLFF
cdr3_nt: TGTGCCAGCAGTTATATTGCAACTAATGAAAAACTGTTTTTT

clone_size: many
d_call: TRBD2
v_call: TRBV4-2
j_call: TRBJ2-1
cdr3_aa: CASSRGTSGREYNEQFF
cdr3_nt: TGTGCCAGCAGCCGGGGGACTAGCGGGAGGGAATACAATGAGCAGTTCTTC

clone_size: many
d_call: -
v_call: TRBV27
j_call: TRBJ2-5
cdr3_aa: CASRFIEVVQETQYF
cdr3_nt: TGTGCCAGCCGATTTATCGAGGTAGTTCAAGAGACCCAGTACTTC

clone_size: many
d_call: -
v_call: TRBV11-1
j_call: TRBJ1-1
cdr3_aa: CASSSGAWGLGTEAFF
cdr3_nt: TGTGCCAGCAGCTCGGGGGCTTGGGGCTTGGGCACTGAAGCTTTCTTT

clone_size: few
d_call: -
v_call: TRBV6-2/TRBV6-3
j_call: TRBJ2-7
cdr3_aa: CASRRVSSYEQYF
cdr3_nt: TGTGCCAGCAGGAGGGTTAGCTCCTACGAGCAGTACTTC

clone_size: few
d_call: TRBD1
v_call: TRBV7-2
j_call: TRBJ2-2
cdr3_aa: CASNRDRVAGELFF
cdr3_nt: TGTGCCAGCAATAGGGACAGGGTGGCCGGGGAGCTGTTTTTT

clone_size: few
d_call: -
v_call: TRBV28
j_call: TRBJ2-5
cdr3_aa: CASSLPGTPPMTQYF
cdr3_nt: TGTGCCAGCAGTTTACCCGGGACTCCTCCCATGACCCAGTACTTC

clone_size: -
d_call: -
v_call: TRBV20-1
j_call: TRBJ1-2
cdr3_aa: CSAIPGTNYGYTF
cdr3_nt: TGCAGTGCTATCCCAGGGACTAACTATGGCTACACCTTC

clone_size: -
d_call: -
v_call: TRBV5-1
j_call: TRBJ2-3
cdr3_aa: CASSFEGAGATQYF
cdr3_nt: TGCGCCAGCAGCTTTGAAGGAGCCGGAGCCACGCAGTATTTT

clone_size: few
d_call: TRBD2
v_call: TRBV7-3
j_call: TRBJ2-1
cdr3_aa: CASSLGTSGAGEQFF
cdr3_nt: TGTGCCAGCAGCTTAGGGACTAGCGGGGCAGGGGAGCAGTTCTTC

clone_size: few
d_call: TRBD1
v_call: TRBV5-1
j_call: TRBJ1-1
cdr3_aa: CASSQGTGVRNTEAFF
cdr3_nt: TGCGCCAGCAGCCAAGGGACAGGGGTTAGGAACACTGAAGCTTTCTTT

clone_size: -
d_call: TRBD1
v_call: TRBV9
j_call: TRBJ2-3
cdr3_aa: CASSVFDRAPADTQYF
cdr3_nt: TGTGCCAGCAGCGTTTTCGACAGGGCCCCTGCAGATACGCAGTATTTT

clone_size: -
d_call: -
v_call: TRBV25-1
j_call: TRBJ2-3
cdr3_aa: CATSASISTDTQYF
cdr3_nt: TGTGCCACCAGTGCCTCAATTAGCACAGATACGCAGTATTTT

clone_size: many
d_call: TRBD1
v_call: TRBV5-6
j_call: TRBJ1-1
cdr3_aa: CASSLTGVNEAFF
cdr3_nt: TGTGCCAGCAGCCTGACAGGGGTTAATGAAGCTTTCTTT

clone_size: many
d_call: -
v_call: TRBV4-1
j_call: TRBJ2-7
cdr3_aa: CASKEGQGRDEQYF
cdr3_nt: TGCGCCAGCAAGGAGGGGCAGGGGAGGGACGAGCAGTACTTC

clone_size: many
d_call: -
v_call: TRBV5-1
j_call: TRBJ2-3
cdr3_aa: CASSSYPGANADTQYF
cdr3_nt: TGCGCCAGCAGCTCCTACCCGGGGGCGAACGCAGATACGCAGTATTTT

clone_size: many
d_call: -
v_call: TRBV29-1
j_call: TRBJ2-3
cdr3_aa: CSVGVGAGTDTQYF
cdr3_nt: TGCAGCGTTGGGGTGGGGGCAGGCACAGATACGCAGTATTTT

clone_size: few
d_call: -
v_call: TRBV7-2
j_call: TRBJ1-6
cdr3_aa: CASSLAVMNSPLHF
cdr3_nt: TGTGCCAGCAGCTTAGCCGTGATGAATTCACCCCTCCACTTT

clone_size: -
d_call: TRBD1
v_call: TRBV13
j_call: TRBJ2-1
cdr3_aa: CASSSDRESGSYNEQFF
cdr3_nt: TGTGCCAGCAGCTCGGACAGGGAGAGTGGATCCTACAATGAGCAGTTCTTC

clone_size: -
d_call: TRBD2
v_call: TRBV4-3
j_call: TRBJ2-4
cdr3_aa: CASSQRLAGGPGNIQYF
cdr3_nt: TGCGCCAGCAGCCAACGCCTAGCGGGAGGGCCCGGAAACATTCAGTACTTC

clone_size: -
d_call: -
v_call: TRBV10-3
j_call: TRBJ2-6
cdr3_aa: CAISPSQGSSGANVLTF
cdr3_nt: TGTGCCATCAGTCCATCCCAGGGGAGCTCTGGGGCCAACGTCCTGACTTTC

clone_size: many
d_call: TRBD1
v_call: TRBV29-1
j_call: TRBJ2-5
cdr3_aa: CSGRPGQASETQYF
cdr3_nt: TGCAGCGGACGCCCGGGACAGGCGTCAGAGACCCAGTACTTC

clone_size: -
d_call: -
v_call: TRBV7-8
j_call: TRBJ1-1
cdr3_aa: CASSYKRNLAFF
cdr3_nt: TGTGCCAGCAGCTATAAAAGAAATTTGGCTTTCTTT